This entry lists 5 T cell receptor beta chains sequenced from one sample in a study of neurological immune-mediated disorders. TCRdb reprocessed the 5' RACE reads with MiXCR, giving one entry per CDR3 protein. Found here are roughly 90,000 distinct CDR3 sequences, around 3.4% of them singletons; the top ten hold approximately 3%. The sample consisted of PBMCs. These receptor sequences come from a woman in her forties or fifties with multiple sclerosis.

On this clonotype: This may stem from a read error, because a much larger clone lies one nucleotide away. The chain combines TRBV2 with TRBJ1-2, with D unresolved. CDR1 is SNHLY and CDR2 is FYNNEI in the germline V gene. The CDR3 spans 14 residues. CDR3 in amino acids: CASIEEVAGMGYTF. Written as DNA, the CDR3 is TGTGCCAGCATTGAAGAGGTTGCGGGAATGGGCTACACCTTC. Variable domain in full (rest from reference TRBV2 and TRBJ1-2): EPEVTQTPSHQVTQMGQEVILRCVPISNHLYFYWYRQILGQKVEFLVSFYNNEISEKSEIFDDQFSVERPDGSNFTLKIRSTKLEDSAMYFCASIEEVAGMGYTFGSGTRLTVV.

This clonotype was seen at least ten times. This CDR3 reads CASSLKRTLSETQYF. In nucleotides, the CDR3 is TGTGCCAGCAGCTTAAAGCGGACCCTCTCTGAGACCCAGTACTTC. This chain uses TRBV7-8 with TRBJ2-5, with a weak D call TRBD2 (5 bases). The CDR3 has 15 residues. CDR1 and CDR2 from the germline V gene are SGHVS and FQNEAQ. V dropped 2 bases and J dropped 5 bases, with 15 bases sitting between them.

This clonotype was recorded many times. This chain uses TRBV20-1 with TRBJ2-2, with 7 bases identical to TRBD1. J was trimmed by 0 bases and V by 6 bases; bases with no gene match: 10. The CDR3 length is 16 residues. Germline V gene lookup returns CDR1 DFQATT and CDR2 SNEGSKA (reference sequence). The CDR3 protein is CSARNRGVTNTGELFF. CDR3 bases: TGCAGTGCGAGGAACAGGGGAGTAACGAACACCGGGGAGCTGTTTTTT.

This clonotype showed up many times. The chain joins TRBV6-2 or TRBV6-3 to TRBJ2-7; D gene ambiguous. The V gene lost 7 bases and the J gene lost 4 bases, with 17 bases spanning the gap. Germline CDR1 reads MNHEY; CDR2 reads SVGEGT. The CDR3 length is 14 residues. The CDR3 loop reads CASIRNSVRYEQYF. DNA of the CDR3: TGTGCCAGCATTAGAAACTCCGTTCGGTACGAGCAGTACTTC.

This clonotype was counted at least ten times. The rearrangement uses TRBV7-2 and TRBJ2-7; 7 nucleotides line up with TRBD1. CDR1 SGHTA and CDR2 FQGNSA come from the germline V gene. Trimming took 1 base from V and 3 from J; bases not matched to a gene: 9. This CDR3 is 16 amino acids long. This CDR3 is CASSLGYRGSDYEQYF. In nucleotides, the CDR3 is TGTGCCAGCAGCTTAGGCTACAGGGGTAGTGACTACGAGCAGTACTTC. Full variable domain (rest looked up from reference TRBV7-2 and TRBJ2-7): GAGVSQSPSNKVTEKGKDVELRCDPISGHTALYWYRQSLGQGLEFLIYFQGNSAPDKSGLPSDRFSAERTGGSVSTLTIQRTQQEDSAVYLCASSLGYRGSDYEQYFGPGTRLTVT.